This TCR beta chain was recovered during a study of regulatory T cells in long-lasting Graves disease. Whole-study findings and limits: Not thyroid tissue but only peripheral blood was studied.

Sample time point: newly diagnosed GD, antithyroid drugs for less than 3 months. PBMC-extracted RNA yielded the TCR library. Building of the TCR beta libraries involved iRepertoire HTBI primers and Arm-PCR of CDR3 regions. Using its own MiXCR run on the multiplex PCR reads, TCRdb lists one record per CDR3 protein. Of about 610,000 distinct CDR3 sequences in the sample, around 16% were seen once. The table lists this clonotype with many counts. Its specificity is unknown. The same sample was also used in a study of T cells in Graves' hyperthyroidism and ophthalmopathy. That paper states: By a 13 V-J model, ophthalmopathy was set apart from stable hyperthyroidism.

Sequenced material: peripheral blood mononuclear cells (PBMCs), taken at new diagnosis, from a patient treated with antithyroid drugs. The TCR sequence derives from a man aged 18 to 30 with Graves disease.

CDR3 bases: TGTGCCAGCGCCCTTTACAATGAGCAGTTCTTC. Amino acid sequence: CASALYNEQFF. The J gene is TRBJ2-1, the V gene TRBV3-1; no definite D call. The CDR3 totals 11 residues. Germline V lookup: CDR1 LGHDT, CDR2 YNNKEL (reference sequence). The V gene lost 8 bases and the J gene lost 4 bases, with 6 bases spanning the gap.